This TCR beta chain stems from a study of B cell selection in AIRE deficiency. Study-wide findings and caveats: With only TCRbeta sequenced, around a third of shared healthy Treg sequences overlapped Tconv. Shorter CDR3s marked shared Treg sequences, biased toward few non-templated insertions. Patient Tconv cells held around a third of Treg sequences shared by healthy donors.

Trimming at V came to 2 bases and at J to 0 bases, leaving 8 bases not matched to a gene. Germline V CDR1 and CDR2: ENHRY, SYGVKD. There are 17 residues in the CDR3. On this clone: No antigen is known for it.

Regulatory T cells were sorted as CD4+CD25hiCD127low/negative. In the original analysis: Roughly 59,000 patient and around 100,000 healthy donor TCRbeta sequences came from Tregs. Method: immunoSEQ multiplex PCR; TCRdb's copy keeps in-frame clones and lacks some. The V and J calls and clone size are taken from that table; D and trimming were inferred from the DNA. The sample yields 20,000 to 30,000 clones, around 93% seen once. V is TRBV10-3 and J is TRBJ1-2; 8 bases agree with TRBD1. This sequence originates from a human donor in good health. The sequenced sample was CD4+CD25+ Tregs sorted from PBMCs. CDR3 loop: CAISEDRGHGTNYGYTF. The CDR3 DNA sequence: TGTGCCATCAGTGAGGACAGGGGTCACGGGACTAACTATGGCTACACCTTC.